The entry that follows covers one T cell receptor (beta chain) sequence. Antigen specificity is unknown. This sample is part of a study of early T cells in non-severe SARS-CoV-2 infection. About the research overall: Bulk RNA isolated from unsorted whole blood underwent sequencing; chains were not paired.

Individual cDNA molecules were tagged with unique molecular identifiers. TCRdb processed the 5' RACE reads anew with MiXCR; each CDR3 protein has one entry. This table holds tens of thousands of distinct CDR3 sequences, 12% found once. Study-level findings and limits: Database matching using VDJdb favored anti-spike CD8 responses, with private and CD4 specificities left missing.

The CDR3 is 15 amino acids. From germline, CDR1 is DFQATT and CDR2 SNEGSKA (reference sequence). Trimming took off 4 bases at V and 4 bases at J, with 20 bases between the two ends. V is TRBV20-1 and J is TRBJ2-7; a weak D match, TRBD1 (5 bases). The specimen was whole blood, collected at baseline. The sequence was obtained from an adult who was a healthcare worker with PCR-confirmed SARS-CoV-2 infection or an uninfected control (not recorded which). The DNA for the CDR3 is TGCAGTGCTAACCCGACAGTTCCTTTAAAATACGAGCAGTACTTC. Residues: CSANPTVPLKYEQYF.